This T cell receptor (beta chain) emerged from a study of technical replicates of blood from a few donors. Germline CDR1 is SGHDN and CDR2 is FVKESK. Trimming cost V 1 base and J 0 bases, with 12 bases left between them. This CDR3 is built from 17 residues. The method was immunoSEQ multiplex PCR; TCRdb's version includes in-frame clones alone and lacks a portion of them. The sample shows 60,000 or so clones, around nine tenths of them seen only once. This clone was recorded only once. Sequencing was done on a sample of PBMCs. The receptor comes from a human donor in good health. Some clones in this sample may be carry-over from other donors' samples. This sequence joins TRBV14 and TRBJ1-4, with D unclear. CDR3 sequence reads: CASSQGLRSATNEKLFF. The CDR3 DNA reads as TGTGCCAGCAGCCAAGGCCTGCGGTCAGCAACTAATGAAAAACTGTTTTTT.